The rows below give T cell receptor beta chains drawn from one sample of a study of T cells in Graves' hyperthyroidism and ophthalmopathy. TCRdb used MiXCR to reprocess the multiplex PCR reads, holding one entry per CDR3 protein. Found here are around 300,000 distinct CDR3 sequences, roughly 14% of them singletons; the top ten hold around 23%. Sequencing was done on a sample of blood. The receptors stem from a woman aged 25-40 years with Graves' hyperthyroidism. Each CDR3 is given with its conserved first and last residue. The D gene is left open where the match is weak. Clone size is given for some rows only: seen once, a few or many times, or a class if the clone is expanded.

>TRBV28|.|TRBJ2-1|many
TGTGCCAGCAGATCAACTAGTAATGAGCAGTTCTTC
CASRSTSNEQFF
>TRBV10-3|TRBD2|TRBJ2-1|few
TGTGCCATCAGTAGGACTAGCGGGACCTACAATGAGCAGTTCTTC
CAISRTSGTYNEQFF
>TRBV20-1|.|TRBJ2-1|few
TGCAGTGCCACACAGAACAATGAGCAGTTCTTC
CSATQNNEQFF
>TRBV9|.|TRBJ1-5|many
TGTGCCAGCAGCGTAGATGGGGGGGCGAATCAGCCCCAGCATTTT
CASSVDGGANQPQHF
>TRBV28|TRBD1|TRBJ2-3|many
TGTGCCAGCAGTTCGGGACAGGGTACAGATACGCAGTATTTT
CASSSGQGTDTQYF
>TRBV28|.|TRBJ1-5|.
TGTGCCAGCACGGACCTCGGGAGGCAGCCCCAGCATTTT
CASTDLGRQPQHF
>TRBV7-9|.|TRBJ1-1|.
TGTGCCAGCAGCCGAGGGGAGACTGAAGCTTTCTTT
CASSRGETEAFF
>TRBV10-3|.|TRBJ1-1|few
TGTGCCATCAGTGAACGTGAGAACACTGAAGCTTTCTTT
CAISERENTEAFF
>TRBV19|.|TRBJ2-2|.
TGTGCCAGTAGTATCGGGAGCACCGGGGAGCTGTTTTTT
CASSIGSTGELFF
>TRBV12-3/TRBV12-4|.|TRBJ2-5|many
TGTGCCAGCAGTTTAGGCCCGACCCAACGACAAGAGACCCAGTACTTC
CASSLGPTQRQETQYF
>TRBV2|.|TRBJ2-2|many
TGTGCCAGCAGTCTTACAGTCGGGGAGCTGTTTTTT
CASSLTVGELFF
>TRBV10-3|.|TRBJ2-3|.
TGTGCCATCAGTGAGAGGGCGGACGCAGATACGCAGTATTTT
CAISERADADTQYF
>TRBV7-2|.|TRBJ2-7|many
TGTGCCAGCAGCTTGGCGATATCGTCTACCTACGAGCAGTACTTC
CASSLAISSTYEQYF
>TRBV20-1|.|TRBJ1-5|many
TGCAGTGCCGCATACAGGGAAGGGCAGCCCCAGCATTTT
CSAAYREGQPQHF
>TRBV6-1|.|TRBJ1-1|many
TGTGCCAGCACTCGAGGGTTGGGCCCGAACACTGAAGCTTTCTTT
CASTRGLGPNTEAFF
>TRBV28|.|TRBJ1-3|.
TGTGCCAGCAGTTTCCGCAGGGGTGGAAACACCATATATTTT
CASSFRRGGNTIYF
>TRBV2|.|TRBJ1-5|.
TGTGCCTCGGAAGGCGAAAGCAATCAGCCCCAGCATTTT
CASEGESNQPQHF